The 12 T cell receptor beta chains below were found in one sample sequenced in a study of blood T cell repertoires in COVID-19. Sequenced by immunoSEQ multiplex PCR; TCRdb stores in-frame clones only, minus some. The repertoire holds just over 150,000 clones, about 90% seen once, with 4.8% in the top ten. What was sequenced was peripheral blood. The receptor set was obtained from a man aged 30 to 45 with COVID-19, enrolled during active disease.

This clone was counted once. The rearrangement joins TRBV11-1 to TRBJ2-7, with TRBD1 matching over 7 bases. The CDR3 covers 14 residues. J gave up 6 bases and V 5 bases, and 10 bases lay outside the gene matches. Germline V CDR1 and CDR2: SGHAT, FQDESV (reference sequence). The CDR3 coding sequence is TGTGCCAGCAGCATTCGCAGACAGGGAACCGAGCAGTACTTC. Encoded protein: CASSIRRQGTEQYF. The whole variable domain, filled in from reference TRBV11-1 and TRBJ2-7, reads EAEVAQSPRYKITEKSQAVAFWCDPISGHATLYWYRQILGQGPELLVQFQDESVVDDSQLPKDRFSAERLKGVDSTLKIQPAELGDSAMYLCASSIRRQGTEQYFGPGTRLTVT.

The CDR3 DNA is TGTGCCAGCAGCTTAGCCGAGGGTAGGCAGTACTTC. This sequence encodes CASSLAEGRQYF. The chain is built from TRBV7-9 and TRBJ2-4; a weak D match, TRBD2 (5 bases). The CDR3 consists of 12 residues. Germline V gene data show CDR1 as SEHNR and CDR2 as FQNEAQ (reference sequence). Trimming pared 0 bases from V and 13 bases from J, leaving 10 bases between.

This chain connects TRBV3-1 (or the pseudogene TRBV3-2) to TRBJ2-2; D uncertain. V was pared by 0 bases and J by 0 bases, with 5 bases between. The CDR3 runs to 15 residues. Per germline, CDR1 LGHDT and CDR2 YNNKEL (reference sequence). The CDR3 is CASSQDLTNTGELFF. In nucleotides, the CDR3 is TGTGCCAGCAGCCAAGATCTTACGAACACCGGGGAGCTGTTTTTT.

V gene TRBV5-1 combines with J gene TRBJ1-4; D possibly corresponds to TRBD1 (5 bases). The V end was cut by 4 bases, the J end by 5 bases, with 12 bases between. The germline V gene encodes CDR1 SGHRS and CDR2 YFSETQ. The CDR3 sequence is 14 residues long. The CDR3 bases are TGCGCCAGCAGCCTGACAGCCGTAAATGAAAAACTGTTTTTT. Translation gives CASSLTAVNEKLFF. Supplemented by reference TRBV5-1 and TRBJ1-4, the full variable domain reads KAGVTQTPRYLIKTRGQQVTLSCSPISGHRSVSWYQQTPGQGLQFLFEYFSETQRNKGNFPGRFSGRQFSNSRSEMNVSTLELGDSALYLCASSLTAVNEKLFFGSGTQLSVL.

CDR3 loop: CASSPGQGAFPALGETQYF. In DNA form, the CDR3 reads TGTGCCAGTAGTCCCGGACAGGGGGCTTTCCCAGCTCTAGGGGAGACCCAGTACTTC. The chain couples TRBV19 to TRBJ2-5; 11 bases are shared with TRBD1. Germline V gene sequence: CDR1 LNHDA, CDR2 SQIVND (reference sequence). The ends lost 5 bases at V and 5 bases at J; junction bases unmatched: 19. There are 19 residues in the CDR3.

This chain links TRBV5-6 with TRBJ2-1, with 8 bases aligning to TRBD2. Germline V gene data show CDR1 as SGHDT and CDR2 as YYEEEE. The CDR3 runs 17 residues. The V gene end was trimmed by 0 bases and the J gene end by 3 bases; junction bases not matched to a gene: 8. In DNA form, the CDR3 reads TGTGCCAGCAGCTTGGTTGCACTAGCGGTAATCTACAATGAGCAGTTCTTC. Translating it yields CASSLVALAVIYNEQFF. Supplemented by reference TRBV5-6 and TRBJ2-1, the full variable domain reads DAGVTQSPTHLIKTRGQQVTLRCSPKSGHDTVSWYQQALGQGPQFIFQYYEEEERQRGNFPDRFSGHQFPNYSSELNVNALLLGDSALYLCASSLVALAVIYNEQFFGPGTRLTVL.

This chain uses TRBV6-2 or TRBV6-3 with TRBJ1-2, with 9 bases fitting TRBD1. The junction had 10 bases not matched to a gene; V was cut back by 1 base and J by 4 bases. The CDR3 is 17 residues long. Germline loops: CDR1 MNHEY, CDR2 SVGEGT. The CDR3 coding sequence is TGTGCCAGCAGTTACTTATCGACAGGGGGTCCTGGCTATGGCTACACCTTC. It translates to CASSYLSTGGPGYGYTF.

This clone has just one count. This sequence joins TRBV10-3 and TRBJ2-7; possibly TRBD1 for D (6 bases). The V and J ends lost 10 bases and 5 bases respectively, with 27 bases between them. Germline loops: CDR1 ENHRY, CDR2 SYGVKD. The CDR3 length is 16 residues. Here the CDR3 reads CATRPRGEGREHEQYF. The CDR3 DNA follows: TGTGCCACCCGGCCCAGGGGTGAGGGAAGGGAACACGAGCAGTACTTC.

V gene TRBV6-6 combines with J gene TRBJ2-1; perhaps TRBD1 as D (5 bases). The CDR3 totals 11 residues. Germline-derived CDR1 and CDR2 are MNHNY and SVGAGI (reference sequence). V lost 5 bases, J lost 10 bases, and 9 bases lay in between. The CDR3 nucleotides read TGTGCCAGCAGTACGTACAGGGAGCAGTTCTTC. It translates to CASSTYREQFF.

The rearrangement links TRBV7-2 to TRBJ2-6; D may be TRBD2 (6 bases). Trimming removed 0 bases from V and 0 bases from J, with 6 bases in between. Germline V CDR1 and CDR2: SGHTA, FQGNSA. The CDR3 runs 16 residues. CDR3 amino acids: CASSLAGGSGANVLTF. CDR3 coding DNA: TGTGCCAGCAGCTTAGCGGGGGGCTCTGGGGCCAACGTCCTGACTTTC.

The V gene is TRBV19, the J gene TRBJ1-6; TRBD1 is a possible D gene (6 bases). The germline V gene has CDR1 LNHDA and CDR2 SQIVND (reference sequence). This CDR3 region has 16 residues. V was cut by 6 bases and J by 10 bases, with 22 bases left in between. This chain's CDR3 is CASSLSRTARGSPLHF. The CDR3 DNA is TGTGCCAGTAGCCTCTCTCGGACAGCGAGGGGGTCACCCCTCCACTTT.

A few counts support this clone. The chain uses TRBV4-2 and TRBJ1-2; D may be TRBD1 (6 bases). Germline values: CDR1 LGHNA, CDR2 YNFKEQ. The V and J ends lost 3 bases and 4 bases respectively, with 9 bases between them. The CDR3 contains 13 residues. The DNA of the CDR3 is TGTGCCAGCAGCCAGACAGGACCCTATGGCTACACCTTC. Translated, it gives CASSQTGPYGYTF.